This T cell receptor (beta chain) stems from a study of OX40 agonist ivuxolimab in advanced cancers. Study at large: Dose-escalation patients' cancers were hepatocellular carcinoma, melanoma, renal cell or head and neck cancer. Findings and caveats of the study: At doses 0.1 to 3.0 mg/kg, CD4+ and CD8+ clones expanded. Compared with CD4+, CD8+ T cells on average had more expanded clones.

Clones were read by immunoSEQ multiplex PCR, and TCRdb kept only the in-frame ones, dropping some. The table has tens of thousands of clones, 81% seen once. On this clone itself: The antigen is unknown.

The V gene lost 5 bases and the J gene lost 7 bases, with 18 bases spanning the gap. In germline, CDR1 is MNHEY, CDR2 SMNVEV (reference sequence). The CDR3 consists of 15 residues. The sequence was collected from an adult with an advanced solid tumor such as melanoma, head and neck, liver or kidney cancer. This chain connects TRBV27 to TRBJ1-5; D not resolved. The sequencing here drew on CD4+ or CD8+ T cells sorted from blood, taken in a trial of the OX40 agonist ivuxolimab. The CDR3 loop reads CASSKALRVGQPQHF. CDR3 bases: TGTGCCAGCAGTAAAGCCCTGCGGGTAGGACAGCCCCAGCATTTT.